One sample yielded the 6 T cell receptor beta chains listed below, sequenced in a study of T cell responses to AZD1222 COVID-19 vaccine. Method: immunoSEQ multiplex PCR; TCRdb's copy keeps in-frame clones and lacks some. Among under 200,000 clones listed, approximately 88% were seen once. This specimen was peripheral blood, taken 28 days after the second AZD1222 dose. Every receptor here comes from an adult who received the AZD1222 COVID-19 vaccine.

The chain joins TRBV5-4 to TRBJ1-2; 7 bases fit TRBD1. V trimming: 4 bases; J trimming: 1 base; junction bases outside the gene matches: 1. This CDR3 spans 13 amino acids. Germline-derived CDR1 and CDR2 are SGHNT and YYREEE (reference sequence). The CDR3 DNA reads as TGTGCCAGCAGCCCAGGGGGTAACTATGGCTACACCTTC. Amino acids: CASSPGGNYGYTF.

This chain links TRBV6-5 with TRBJ1-1, with TRBD1 matching 7 bases. The ends lost 2 bases at V and 1 base at J; junction bases unmatched: 4. Looked up from germline, CDR1 is MNHEY and CDR2 is SVGAGI. There are 15 residues in the CDR3. CDR3 sequence reads: CASSYPTGPNTEAFF. In DNA form, the CDR3 reads TGTGCCAGCAGTTACCCGACAGGGCCGAACACTGAAGCTTTCTTT.

This chain joins TRBV9 and TRBJ1-2; D not certain. The V and J ends lost 2 bases and 4 bases respectively, with 9 bases between them. The length of the CDR3 is 13 residues. Germline V lookup: CDR1 SGDLS, CDR2 YYNGEE. Here the CDR3 DNA reads TGTGCCAGCAGCGTCCCGTTTAGCTATGGCTACACCTTC. Protein: CASSVPFSYGYTF.

This sequence joins TRBV7-9 and TRBJ1-4; no definite D call. This CDR3 has 16 residues. With 1 base removed from V and 6 bases from J, the gap between germline ends came to 15 bases. Germline V gives CDR1 SEHNR, CDR2 FQNEAQ (reference sequence). CDR3 nucleotides: TGTGCCAGCAGCTTAGGAGGTGCGTTGGGGTATGAAAAACTGTTTTTT. Amino acids: CASSLGGALGYEKLFF.

The V and J genes are TRBV3-1 (or the pseudogene TRBV3-2) and TRBJ1-5; maybe TRBD1 (5 bases). Germline V lookup: CDR1 LGHDT, CDR2 YNNKEL (reference sequence). This CDR3 is built from 16 residues. V lost 5 bases to trimming and J lost 1 base, with 15 bases between them. CDR3 sequence: CASSNFGGSSNQPQHF. CDR3 in DNA: TGTGCCAGCAGCAATTTTGGGGGTTCGAGCAATCAGCCCCAGCATTTT.

The rearrangement joins TRBV7-8 to TRBJ2-1; D unresolved. Trimming stripped 4 bases from V and 5 bases from J, with 24 bases between. The CDR3 is 18 residues long. Germline CDR1 and CDR2: SGHVS and FQNEAQ. The CDR3 DNA reads as TGTGCCAGCAGCTCTCGAGGTCGTCCGGGCCAGCCAGACAATGAGCAGTTCTTC. Amino acid sequence: CASSSRGRPGQPDNEQFF.